The rows below give T cell receptor beta chains drawn from one sample of a study of identical twins. TCRdb itself ran the 5' RACE reads through MiXCR, one entry per CDR3 protein. The data show about 530,000 distinct CDR3 sequences, around 15% seen once. These data were likewise used in another study, on yellow fever vaccine responses in identical twins.

Sequencing used CD4+ T cells sorted from blood. These receptors all come from a woman in her late teens or twenties in good health. CDR3s leave out the opening cysteine and the closing phenylalanine or tryptophan. Each record gives: V gene, clone size, J gene, CDR3 protein. Some rows mark clone size as missing; the rest say once, few, many or name a class of expanded clone.

V: TRBV24-1
size: few
J: TRBJ2-1
CDR3: ATSDLLAGAGEQF

V: TRBV11-2
size: few
J: TRBJ2-3
CDR3: ASPGLAGGGNPSTDTQY

V: TRBV20-1
size: -
J: TRBJ2-7
CDR3: SALAGGQYEQY

V: TRBV5-1
size: few
J: TRBJ2-7
CDR3: ASSLRDRVNEQY

V: TRBV12-3/TRBV12-4
size: many
J: TRBJ1-3
CDR3: ASTPGNTIY

V: TRBV7-3
size: many
J: TRBJ2-1
CDR3: ASSHGTSANEQF

V: TRBV20-1
size: few
J: TRBJ2-1
CDR3: SARVNSGVKSYNEQF

V: TRBV2
size: few
J: TRBJ2-1
CDR3: ASSEGLGASVQF

V: TRBV20-1
size: -
J: TRBJ2-1
CDR3: SASGTSGNEQF

V: TRBV12-3/TRBV12-4
size: many
J: TRBJ2-6
CDR3: ASSLVGPGANVLT

V: TRBV12-3/TRBV12-4
size: few
J: TRBJ2-7
CDR3: ASGDDRSEQY

V: TRBV5-5
size: -
J: TRBJ2-2
CDR3: ASSPVSGQGAGAGELF

V: TRBV5-1
size: many
J: TRBJ1-1
CDR3: ASSLERTEAF

V: TRBV5-1
size: -
J: TRBJ2-3
CDR3: ASSLTTGGADTQY

V: TRBV24-1
size: few
J: TRBJ2-1
CDR3: AIGRTDNEQF

V: TRBV24-1
size: -
J: TRBJ2-1
CDR3: ATSDSGYKQF

V: TRBV20-1
size: many
J: TRBJ2-1
CDR3: SACGTNSYNEQF

V: TRBV12-5
size: few
J: TRBJ2-5
CDR3: ASGPNVVRETQY

V: TRBV10-2
size: few
J: TRBJ2-1
CDR3: ASSELQEQF

V: TRBV5-4
size: few
J: TRBJ1-1
CDR3: ASSLGGNEVAF

V: TRBV6-5
size: -
J: TRBJ2-1
CDR3: ASSYLAGTSGGKYNEQF

V: TRBV2
size: -
J: TRBJ1-5
CDR3: ASNSAKVSPQH

V: TRBV10-3
size: -
J: TRBJ1-5
CDR3: AISEGAGGNQPQH

V: TRBV20-1
size: -
J: TRBJ2-2
CDR3: SARDIQRGTGELF

V: TRBV18
size: many
J: TRBJ2-5
CDR3: ASSPGQVGETQY

V: TRBV27
size: few
J: TRBJ2-7
CDR3: ASSPRGLAGFYEQY

V: TRBV7-9
size: -
J: TRBJ1-1
CDR3: ASSSDQRGRSTEAF

V: TRBV18
size: many
J: TRBJ2-3
CDR3: ASSSARGTNTDTQY

V: TRBV11-1
size: few
J: TRBJ2-3
CDR3: ASSLRQLLASGNPDTQY

V: TRBV7-2
size: -
J: TRBJ1-2
CDR3: ASSLVARGSYGYT

V: TRBV7-2
size: -
J: TRBJ2-5
CDR3: ASSLVPPGVGETQY

V: TRBV4-1
size: many
J: TRBJ1-2
CDR3: ASSQLEDNYGYT

V: TRBV2
size: -
J: TRBJ2-1
CDR3: ASSKDRGPYNEQF

V: TRBV4-1
size: -
J: TRBJ2-3
CDR3: ASSQGVVRGPTDTQY

V: TRBV5-1
size: many
J: TRBJ2-1
CDR3: ASSLDGTNYNEQF

V: TRBV5-1
size: many
J: TRBJ2-1
CDR3: ASSFLAGTSYNEQF

V: TRBV7-8
size: -
J: TRBJ1-3
CDR3: ASSLVVGGNTIY

V: TRBV28
size: few
J: TRBJ2-1
CDR3: ASSRLAGVQF

V: TRBV29-1
size: few
J: TRBJ2-1
CDR3: SVGPYSGTGGASSYNEQF

V: TRBV5-1
size: -
J: TRBJ1-1
CDR3: ASANRGGVNTEAF